This T cell receptor beta chain was identified in a study of radiotherapy plus CTLA-4 blockade in lung cancer. Turning to the study itself: Overall, less than 20% of patients showed an objective response, while about 30% attained disease control. Study-level findings and limits: Per reports, early blood T cell clone dynamics, plus interferon-beta, forecast response most strongly. Expansion in blood of tumor-derived TCR clones was seen after radiotherapy plus ipilimumab.

The method was immunoSEQ multiplex PCR; TCRdb's version includes in-frame clones alone and lacks a portion of them. The sample lists around 70,000 clones; 60% to 80% were seen once. Points on this clone: Its specificity is not known.

The germline V and J ends were trimmed by 7 bases and 4 bases, with 8 bases remaining between them. The germline V gene has CDR1 MNHNS and CDR2 SASEGT. The CDR3 contains 12 residues. Focal radiation was given together with CTLA-4 blockade (ipilimumab) to patients with chemo-refractory metastatic non-small-cell lung cancer. V gene TRBV6-1 combines with J gene TRBJ1-3; D is ambiguous. The specimen was peripheral blood, collected from a patient treated with radiotherapy plus ipilimumab. The receptor's source is a human donor with non-small cell lung cancer whose response to radiotherapy plus ipilimumab could not be evaluated. Some clones in this sample may be carry-over from other donors' samples. The CDR3 is CASTLQGNTIYF. The CDR3, as DNA: TGTGCCAGCACCTTACAGGGAAACACCATATATTTT.